This TCR beta chain originates from a study of T-cell memory formation after mild COVID-19 (TCRdb year 2021). For the wider study: TCR sequence clusters from the two donors were found to be largely donor specific. In a couple of donors, T-cell clones that expanded and contracted after mild COVID-19 were followed by sequencing TCRalpha and TCRbeta repertoires longitudinally. The cohort comprised two young, previously healthy adult volunteers, one female and one male. The study at large found these results: Contracting CD4+ clones were found mainly in CM and EM memory subsets, while CD8+ clones were enriched in EMRA. Clones contracting from day 15 to 85 had balanced CD4/CD8 phenotypes, while a second wave expanding from day 15 to 37 was biased towards CD4+. SARS-CoV-2 specificity of the second-wave clones peaking on day 37 was not confirmed. Some responding clones were detected in pre-infection memory, which suggested that pre-existing cross-reactive memory T cells had joined the SARS-CoV-2 response. The study covered only a couple of mild cases, and larger cohorts including severe cases with pre-infection samples were considered necessary.

Ficoll-Paque density gradient centrifugation was the method used to isolate PBMCs. The sequencer was an Illumina NovaSeq 6000. cDNA libraries for TCRalpha and TCRbeta were prepared by 5'RACE using constant-segment primers, with sample barcodes and unique molecular identifiers added. Trizol reagent was used to extract RNA from every sample. Amplification of the libraries took two PCR steps, and the second step added a second sample barcode plus Illumina TruSeq adapters. Libraries were sequenced on an Illumina NovaSeq with 2 x 150 bp paired-end reads. In the source study's methods: Demultiplexing of reads and collapsing into UMI-guided consensus sequences were performed with migec v1.2.7. Using mixcr v2.1.11, the UMI consensuses were aligned to TRA and TRB V and J templates and assembled into clonotypes. Clonotypes were classified as expanded or contracted when called significant by both edgeR and NoisET, with noise models trained on biological replicates. For edgeR calls, the thresholds were a false discovery rate-adjusted p below 0.01 and a log2 fold-change of 1. PCA with hierarchical clustering of max-normalized trajectories of the 1000 most abundant clonotypes was used as exploratory dynamics analysis. Each responding clone was given a CD4 or CD8 phenotype based on the CD4+ and CD8+ repertoires, which had been sequenced separately. The public sequencing data were trimmed at Q25 with fastp and processed into clonotypes with MiXCR by TCRdb, which kept only in-frame beta chains. Rows are unified per CDR3 protein, each entry keeping the most common DNA and genes. The V and J calls come from TCRdb's annotation, not from the publication. The sample data list around 340,000 distinct CDR3 sequences, and 15% to 20% of these were observed just once. The ten most abundant clones make up 20% to 25% of the sample.

As for this clonotype: The target of this receptor is not known. No per-base quality is available; no much larger clone lies one base away.

As encoded in the germline V gene (reference sequence), CDR1 is LGHDT while CDR2 is YNNKEL. At the junction V is shortened by 4 bases and J by 14 bases, with 18 bases in between. From its cysteine to its phenylalanine, the CDR3 spans 13 amino acids. Solely the CDR3 DNA is kept, with 39 bases framed from the first base. The sequence joins TRBV3-1 to TRBJ2-1; the D gene is perhaps TRBD2, on 5 matching bases. This TCR was sampled from a man younger than 30 who had mild COVID-19 (a few samples of this study predate the infection). The sample titles of this study are shuffled in the database, so cell type and time point are left out; the donor was told from shared clones. Material: PBMCs or a T cell subset sorted from them (not recorded which). The CDR3 region reads CASSLRASGMKFF. The DNA sequence is given as TGTGCCAGCAGCCTTAGGGCTTCCGGGATGAAGTTCTTC.